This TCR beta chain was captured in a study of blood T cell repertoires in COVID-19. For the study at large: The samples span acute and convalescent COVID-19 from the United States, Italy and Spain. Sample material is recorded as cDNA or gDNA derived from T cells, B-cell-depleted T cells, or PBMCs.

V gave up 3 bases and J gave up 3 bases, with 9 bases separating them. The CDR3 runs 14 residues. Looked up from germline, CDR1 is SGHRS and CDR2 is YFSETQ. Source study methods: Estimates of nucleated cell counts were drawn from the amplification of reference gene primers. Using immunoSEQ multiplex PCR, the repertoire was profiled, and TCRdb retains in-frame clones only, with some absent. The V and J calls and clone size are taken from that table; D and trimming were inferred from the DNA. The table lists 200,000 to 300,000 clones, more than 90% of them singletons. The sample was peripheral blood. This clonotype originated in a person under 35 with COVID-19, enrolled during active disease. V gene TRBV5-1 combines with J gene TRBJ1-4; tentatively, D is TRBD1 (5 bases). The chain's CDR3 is CASSWGGPNEKLFF. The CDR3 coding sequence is TGCGCCAGCAGCTGGGGGGGACCTAATGAAAAACTGTTTTTT.